This paragraph reports one TCR beta chain. The antigen is undetermined. Data came from immunoSEQ multiplex PCR; TCRdb stores just in-frame clones and leaves some out. The data contain 110,000 or so clones, around nine tenths of them singletons. V was shortened by 1 base and J by 1 base, with 8 bases between the two germline ends. The CDR3 runs to 14 residues. Germline CDR1 SGHAT, CDR2 FQNNGV. Unstimulated regulatory T cells (CD4+CD25+CD127-), CD4+CD25- non-regulatory cells, CD4 and CD8 cells were FACS-sorted from thawed PBMCs. This entry is derived from a study of Tregs in tolerant kidney transplant recipients. Broader study findings: Tregs expanded with activated donor B cells seemed most donor-specific. Findings come from small patient numbers and require larger validation. Biological reproducibility was not directly addressed in this study.

The chain is built from TRBV11-2 and TRBJ2-7; no reliable D call. What was sequenced was CD4+ T cells from blood. The receptor was isolated from a human donor in good health. The CDR3 is CASSLAARSYEQYF. The CDR3 nucleotides are TGTGCCAGCAGCTTAGCCGCCCGGTCCTACGAGCAGTACTTC.